This entry lists 29 T cell receptor beta chains sequenced from one sample in a study of cytomegalovirus exposure and HLA in healthy donors. A multiplex PCR was run with 60 Vbeta primers and 13 Jbeta primers. Sequencing was performed with immunoSEQ multiplex PCR; in TCRdb, only in-frame clones are kept and a portion is missing. The sample comprises 90,000 to 150,000 clones, about 73% of which are singletons, and roughly 3.1% rests with the top ten. The source material was PBMCs. These TCRs come from a woman between 25 and 40 years old in good health and CMV-seropositive.

The chain joins TRBV20-1 to TRBJ2-7; TRBD1 matches 7 bases. Trimming took 6 bases from V and 5 from J; bases not matched to a gene: 4. The CDR3 is 11 residues long. Germline V gene sequence: CDR1 DFQATT, CDR2 SNEGSKA (reference sequence). CDR3 bases: TGCAGTGCCGACAGGGCCCACGAGCAGTACTTC. Its protein is CSADRAHEQYF.

V is TRBV4-1 and J is TRBJ1-2, with D perhaps matching TRBD1 (6 bases). CDR1 and CDR2 from the germline V gene are MGHRA and YSYEKL. The CDR3 runs 15 residues. V gave up 4 bases and J gave up 0 bases, with 12 bases separating them. CDR3 sequence reads: CASSLTGSPNYGYTF. The CDR3 DNA reads as TGCGCCAGCAGCCTAACAGGGTCCCCTAACTATGGCTACACCTTC.

This clone has only a few counts. The genes are TRBV28 and TRBJ2-1; TRBD1 aligns across 8 bases. Looked up from germline, CDR1 is MDHEN and CDR2 is SYDVKM. CDR3 length: 16 residues. V lost 7 bases, J lost 9 bases, and 17 bases stayed unmatched. The CDR3 bases are TGTGCCAGCAACAATCCCGTTGGACAGGGAGTAAGTGAGCAGTTCTTC. Its translation: CASNNPVGQGVSEQFF.

The genes are TRBV28 and TRBJ2-3; TRBD2 matches 10 bases. V gave up 7 bases and J gave up 0 bases; unmatched junction bases: 7. CDR1 is MDHEN and CDR2 is SYDVKM in the germline V gene. The CDR3 has 16 amino acids. CDR3 sequence: CASTKLAGNSTDTQYF. CDR3 DNA: TGTGCCAGCACCAAACTAGCGGGGAATAGCACAGATACGCAGTATTTT.

V is TRBV4-2 and J is TRBJ2-5; TRBD2 agrees at 9 bases. CDR1 is LGHNA and CDR2 is YNFKEQ in the germline V gene. The V and J ends lost 1 base and 1 base, in that order; junction bases with no gene match: 10. The CDR3 extends over 18 amino acids. The CDR3 DNA reads TGTGCCAGCAGCCAAGGGGGTAGCGGGGGCTCGAGCCAAGAGACCCAGTACTTC. It is translated as CASSQGGSGGSSQETQYF.

The CDR3 region has the DNA TGTGCCAGCAGTTACGGAGCGGGGGGATACTACGAGCAGTACTTC. Protein product: CASSYGAGGYYEQYF. V gene TRBV6-5 combines with J gene TRBJ2-7, with 9 bases aligning to TRBD2. Germline V gene lookup returns CDR1 MNHEY and CDR2 SVGAGI. Trimming cost V 2 bases and J 3 bases; bases outside gene matches: 5. CDR3 length equals 15 residues.

The chain employs TRBV27 and TRBJ2-3, with 10 bases that match TRBD2. Germline CDR1 MNHEY, CDR2 SMNVEV (reference sequence). CDR3 length: 14 residues. The ends lost 4 bases at V and 4 bases at J; junction bases unmatched: 2. For the CDR3, the DNA is TGTGCCAGCAGTTCCGGACTAGCGGCAGATACGCAGTATTTT. It specifies CASSSGLAADTQYF.

This clone has a single count. The chain has TRBV25-1 and TRBJ2-3; D is perhaps TRBD2 (5 bases). Germline V gene lookup returns CDR1 MGHDK and CDR2 SYGVNS. The CDR3 length is 13 residues. V lost 5 bases, J lost 0 bases, and 6 bases lay in between. The CDR3 here is CASSTGSTDTQYF. CDR3 nucleotides: TGTGCCAGCAGTACGGGGAGCACAGATACGCAGTATTTT.

CDR3 DNA: TGTGCCAGCAGCTTAGGAGAGGGGGCGGTTGGCTACACCTTC. Amino acid sequence: CASSLGEGAVGYTF. The V and J genes are TRBV11-2 and TRBJ1-2, with TRBD1 identical over 7 bases. Losses at the gene ends were 1 base for V and 7 bases for J; bases not matched to a gene: 6. Germline V lookup: CDR1 SGHAT, CDR2 FQNNGV. The CDR3 length is 14 residues. The variable domain in full, with the rest retrieved from reference TRBV11-2 and TRBJ1-2, is EAGVAQSPRYKIIEKRQSVAFWCNPISGHATLYWYQQILGQGPKLLIQFQNNGVVDDSQLPKDRFSAERLKGVDSTLKIQPAKLEDSAVYLCASSLGEGAVGYTFGSGTRLTVV.

This rearrangement joins TRBV9 to TRBJ2-2, with 8 bases aligning to TRBD1. CDR3 length: 16 residues. CDR1 is SGDLS, CDR2 YYNGEE, per germline. V was clipped by 3 bases and J by 1 base; unmatched bases: 5. CDR3 DNA sequence: TGTGCCAGCAGCGGCCCCGGGACAGGGAACACCGGGGAGCTGTTTTTT. Protein: CASSGPGTGNTGELFF.

The chain employs TRBV5-4 and TRBJ2-7; TRBD1 matches at 11 bases. V lost 2 bases and J lost 8; bases outside the gene matches: 6. This CDR3 has 14 amino acids. The germline V gene has CDR1 SGHNT and CDR2 YYREEE (reference sequence). This CDR3 reads CASSFTGTGGKQYF. The DNA for the CDR3 is TGTGCCAGCAGCTTCACCGGGACAGGGGGAAAGCAGTACTTC.

The chain combines TRBV5-1 with TRBJ1-6; D possibly corresponds to TRBD1 (5 bases). Trimming left V 3 bases short and J 3 bases short, with 13 bases between. CDR1 is SGHRS, CDR2 YFSETQ, per germline. The CDR3 is 16 amino acids. DNA for the CDR3: TGCGCCAGCAGCTCTCCCGCAGGGAACTATAATTCACCCCTCCACTTT. Translated: CASSSPAGNYNSPLHF.

J is TRBJ2-3 and V is TRBV23-1; 7 bases agree with TRBD2. TRBV23-1 is filed as an ORF, its function uncertain. This CDR3 has 16 amino acids. The V and J ends lost 6 bases and 1 base, in that order; junction bases with no gene match: 10. The CDR3 DNA reads as TGCGCCAGCAGCGGGGGTAGCGGGTGGGGCACAGATACGCAGTATTTT. This sequence encodes CASSGGSGWGTDTQYF.

The chain joins TRBV4-3 to TRBJ2-1; 8 bases fit TRBD2. The CDR3 loop spans 16 amino acids. Germline assignment: CDR1 LGHNA and CDR2 YSLEER. Trimming took 1 base from V and 3 from J; bases not matched to a gene: 5. The CDR3 protein is CASSQVAGSNYNEQFF. The CDR3 DNA reads TGCGCCAGCAGCCAAGTAGCGGGAAGTAACTACAATGAGCAGTTCTTC.

This chain links TRBV4-1 with TRBJ2-1; unclear D gene. Trimming took off 5 bases at V and 0 bases at J, with 14 bases between the two ends. The CDR3 spans 16 residues. Looked up from germline, CDR1 is MGHRA and CDR2 is YSYEKL. The CDR3 nucleotides are TGCGCCAGCAGCTTATCCAGGCGAGTCTCCTACAATGAGCAGTTCTTC. Protein product: CASSLSRRVSYNEQFF.

The CDR3 spells CASSLEAEDNEQFF. Written as DNA, the CDR3 is TGCGCCAGCAGCTTGGAGGCAGAGGACAATGAGCAGTTCTTC. The V and J genes are TRBV5-1 and TRBJ2-1; no clear D. V lost 0 bases and J lost 5, with 9 bases in between. The CDR3 extends over 14 amino acids. Germline CDR1 reads SGHRS; CDR2 reads YFSETQ.

In this sample, this clone turned up once. The chain links TRBV7-9 to TRBJ1-5; D may be TRBD1 (5 bases). V shed 5 bases and J shed 8 bases, with 16 bases lying between them. This CDR3 contains 14 residues. Germline CDR1 is SEHNR and CDR2 is FQNEAQ (reference sequence). The CDR3 nucleotides read TGTGCCAGCAGCACCCGGACACCGATAGAGCCCCAGCATTTT. Amino acid sequence: CASSTRTPIEPQHF.

The chain couples TRBV5-1 to TRBJ2-5; 7 bases are shared with TRBD2. This CDR3 contains 16 residues. V was clipped by 4 bases and J by 0 bases; unmatched bases: 9. In germline, CDR1 is SGHRS, CDR2 YFSETQ. The CDR3 here is CASSDGTTSHQETQYF. The CDR3 DNA follows: TGCGCCAGCAGCGACGGGACTACCAGTCACCAAGAGACCCAGTACTTC.

In the case of this clone: At one end, the junction sequence differs from germline, possibly due to a read error. DNA of the CDR3: TGTGCCAGCAGCCACACAGGCTTTTACGAGCAGTGCTTC. Translating gives CASSHTGFYEQCF. The V call is TRBV7-9, the J call TRBJ2-7; TRBD1 might be the D (5 bases). The V gene's germline CDR1 is SEHNR and CDR2 FQNEAQ (reference sequence). This CDR3 is 13 amino acids long.

The rearrangement joins TRBV7-2 to TRBJ2-7; TRBD1 matches 9 bases. V lost 4 bases, J lost 5 bases, and 6 bases stayed unmatched. Germline V gives CDR1 SGHTA, CDR2 FQGNSA. CDR3 length: 14 amino acids. The CDR3 sequence is CASSWTGVVDEQYF. The CDR3 coding sequence is TGTGCCAGCAGCTGGACAGGGGTAGTCGACGAGCAGTACTTC.

The chain combines TRBV6-1 with TRBJ2-5; D may be TRBD2 (5 bases). The germline CDR1 and CDR2 sequences are MNHNS and SASEGT. V lost 9 bases, J lost 5 bases, and 13 bases lay in between. The CDR3 sequence is 12 residues long. CDR3 DNA sequence: TGTGCCAGTGGAGGCCCTCAGGAGACCCAGTACTTC. This translates into CASGGPQETQYF.

The rearrangement links TRBV7-2 to TRBJ2-7; 11 positions match TRBD2. This CDR3 has 18 residues. CDR1 is SGHTA, CDR2 FQGNSA, per germline. After removal of 8 bases from V and 6 bases from J, the junction contained 21 bases not matched to a gene. In DNA, the CDR3 is TGTGCCAGCGGGTCCCCGGACAGGAGAGGACTAGCGGGCGGCGAGCAGTACTTC. It codes for CASGSPDRRGLAGGEQYF.

V usage is TRBV6-6 and J usage is TRBJ2-3; 8 bases align to TRBD2. The junction had 5 bases not matched to a gene; V was cut back by 0 bases and J by 6 bases. The CDR3 runs 15 residues. Germline V gene sequence: CDR1 MNHNY, CDR2 SVGAGI (reference sequence). The CDR3 sequence: CASSYSAGGADTQYF. The CDR3 DNA is TGTGCCAGCAGTTACTCGGCGGGGGGCGCGGATACGCAGTATTTT.

In the case of this clone: At one boundary the junction diverges from the germline segment, which might be a read error. V gene TRBV7-9 combines with J gene TRBJ1-2; 7 nucleotides line up with TRBD1. CDR1 SEHNR and CDR2 FQNEAQ come from the germline V gene (reference sequence). This CDR3 region has 15 residues. The CDR3 sequence: CSSSLRGGSNYGYTF. The CDR3 DNA is TGTTCCAGCAGCCTTCGAGGGGGCTCTAACTATGGCTACACCTTC.

V gene TRBV28 combines with J gene TRBJ1-2, with a weak D call TRBD1 (5 bases). The CDR3 totals 16 residues. Trimming removed 6 bases at V and 3 bases at J, with 20 bases between. CDR1 and CDR2 (germline): MDHEN, SYDVKM. The CDR3 bases are TGTGCCAGCAGCCCCCCAGGACACGCGTCGGACTATGGCTACACCTTC. It specifies CASSPPGHASDYGYTF.

This clone has only a few counts. The chain uses TRBV6-1 and TRBJ1-6; D remains unclear. Germline V gives CDR1 MNHNS, CDR2 SASEGT. Between the trimmed V and J ends, which lost 0 bases and 10 bases, there was a span of 16 bases. This CDR3 comprises 16 residues. Here the CDR3 reads CASSEAWAGLGSPLHF. The CDR3 region has the DNA TGTGCCAGCAGTGAAGCGTGGGCGGGTTTGGGATCACCCCTCCACTTT.

This clone showed up just a few times. The chain is built from TRBV28 and TRBJ1-4, with D tentatively TRBD1 (6 bases). Germline assignment: CDR1 MDHEN and CDR2 SYDVKM. Trimming took off 8 bases at V and 5 bases at J, with 18 bases between the two ends. The CDR3 totals 15 residues. This CDR3 reads CASGRGGAGNEKLFF. The CDR3 DNA reads as TGTGCCAGCGGTCGAGGGGGGGCTGGAAATGAAAAACTGTTTTTT.

The V and J genes are TRBV4-1 and TRBJ2-7, with 8 bases aligning to TRBD1. Germline values: CDR1 MGHRA, CDR2 YSYEKL. The V gene end was trimmed by 4 bases and the J gene end by 5 bases; junction bases not matched to a gene: 13. The CDR3 runs 16 residues. This chain's CDR3 is CASSLGPDRGGHEQYF. The CDR3 DNA follows: TGCGCCAGCAGCCTTGGGCCCGACAGGGGTGGGCACGAGCAGTACTTC.

V usage is TRBV9 and J usage is TRBJ2-7; D possibly corresponds to TRBD2 (6 bases). Trimming took off 2 bases at V and 7 bases at J, with 16 bases between the two ends. CDR1 is SGDLS and CDR2 is YYNGEE in the germline V gene. The CDR3 is 14 residues long. This CDR3 is CASSVEGGLGEQYF. The CDR3 region has the DNA TGTGCCAGCAGCGTGGAGGGCGGGCTGGGGGAGCAGTACTTC.